Below, 25 T cell receptor beta chains from the same sample are listed, as sequenced in a study of cytotoxic CD8 clonotypes in ibrutinib-treated CLL. Sequenced by immunoSEQ multiplex PCR; TCRdb stores in-frame clones only, minus some. The sample lists about 150,000 clones, 75% to 80% occurring once. The sample here was PBMCs, taken after 24 months of ibrutinib treatment. The receptors shown here come from a human donor with chronic lymphocytic leukemia.

The V gene is TRBV27, the J gene TRBJ2-7, with D tentatively TRBD2 (6 bases). Germline CDR1 MNHEY, CDR2 SMNVEV (reference sequence). CDR3 length: 14 amino acids. V lost 3 bases, J lost 2 bases, and 11 bases lay in between. CDR3 DNA sequence: TGTGCCAGCAGTTTGGCGGGGCGTCCCTACGAGCAGTACTTC. Amino acids: CASSLAGRPYEQYF.

This rearrangement joins TRBV30 to TRBJ1-1, with D perhaps matching TRBD1 (5 bases). The V gene lost 4 bases and the J gene lost 6 bases, with 12 bases spanning the gap. The CDR3 extends over 12 amino acids. CDR1 and CDR2 (germline): GTSNPN, SVGIG (reference sequence). In nucleotides, the CDR3 is TGTGCCTGGACCGACCAGGGTGCTGAAGCTTTCTTT. This gives the protein CAWTDQGAEAFF.

The chain couples TRBV4-2 to TRBJ2-1; D is possibly TRBD1 (5 bases). CDR3 length equals 14 residues. The V gene's germline CDR1 is LGHNA and CDR2 YNFKEQ. V was trimmed by 5 bases and J by 0 bases, leaving 8 bases between them. CDR3 loop: CASSGASSYNEQFF. For the CDR3, the DNA is TGTGCCAGCAGCGGGGCCAGCTCCTACAATGAGCAGTTCTTC.

The chain combines TRBV23-1 with TRBJ1-5; no reliable D call. TRBV23-1 belongs to the ORF category, with a function that is uncertain. CDR3 length: 16 amino acids. V lost 2 bases to trimming and J lost 6 bases, with 17 bases between them. CDR3 sequence: CASSQLVPPPVQPQHF. The CDR3 DNA is TGCGCCAGCAGTCAACTCGTACCCCCCCCGGTTCAGCCCCAGCATTTT.

In its sample, this clone was seen once. The genes are TRBV18 and TRBJ2-7; 8 nucleotides agree with TRBD2. Germline loops: CDR1 KGHSH, CDR2 LQKENI. V gave up 2 bases and J gave up 6 bases; unmatched junction bases: 9. This CDR3 has 15 residues. CDR3 sequence: CASSPARLAGGEQYF. CDR3 sequence (DNA): TGTGCCAGCTCACCAGCGCGGCTAGCGGGTGGCGAGCAGTACTTC.

The chain has TRBV5-7 and TRBJ2-3, with D unresolved. TRBV5-7 is reported as an ORF; its role is uncertain. This CDR3 contains 17 residues. Trimming stripped 2 bases from V and 0 bases from J, with 16 bases between. CDR3 DNA sequence: TGTGCCAGCAGCTTAGGTCAAAGACCTTCTAGCACAGATACGCAGTATTTT. This translates into CASSLGQRPSSTDTQYF.

The chain combines TRBV5-1 with TRBJ2-7, with D possibly matching TRBD2 (5 bases). The CDR3 is 17 amino acids. Per the germline V gene, CDR1 is SGHRS and CDR2 is YFSETQ. With 0 bases removed from V and 7 bases from J, the gap between germline ends came to 23 bases. The CDR3 sequence: CASSLGPPGPAPGEQYF. CDR3 in DNA: TGCGCCAGCAGCTTGGGGCCGCCCGGACCCGCCCCGGGGGAGCAGTACTTC.

The chain links TRBV10-3 to TRBJ1-1; possible D gene TRBD1, 5 bases. Trimming removed 7 bases at V and 0 bases at J, with 12 bases between. This CDR3 is built from 14 residues. The germline gives CDR1 ENHRY, CDR2 SYGVKD. This chain's CDR3 is CAITQTDLNTEAFF. In DNA form, the CDR3 reads TGTGCCATCACCCAGACAGACCTGAACACTGAAGCTTTCTTT.

This clone was detected only a few times. The rearrangement uses TRBV9 and TRBJ1-2; 10 bases are a match to TRBD1. The CDR3 sequence is 15 residues long. Trimming removed 3 bases from V and 6 bases from J; junction bases left unmatched: 8. Germline CDR1 reads SGDLS; CDR2 reads YYNGEE. The CDR3 sequence is CASSDRQGAGDGYTF. As DNA, the CDR3 is TGTGCCAGCAGCGACCGACAGGGGGCCGGAGATGGCTACACCTTC.

V is TRBV6-6 and J is TRBJ1-4, with D possibly being TRBD1 (5 bases). The length of the CDR3 is 14 residues. V dropped 10 bases and J dropped 4 bases, with 16 bases sitting between them. Per the germline V gene, CDR1 is MNHNY and CDR2 is SVGAGI (reference sequence). The CDR3: CATGGAGDNEKLFF. The CDR3 DNA reads TGTGCCACCGGAGGGGCAGGCGATAATGAAAAACTGTTTTTT.

This sequence joins TRBV18 and TRBJ2-7; possible D gene TRBD1, 6 bases. V lost 3 bases and J 4 bases, leaving 10 bases between the germline ends. Germline values: CDR1 KGHSH, CDR2 LQKENI. The CDR3 sequence is 13 residues long. The CDR3 region has the DNA TGTGCCAGCTCACCGAACAGGGCTTACGAGCAGTACTTC. This gives the protein CASSPNRAYEQYF.

This clone occurred once. Other DNA sequences of this sample code for an identical CDR3. DNA for the CDR3: TGCGCCAGCAGCCAAGATCGGGGGGGACTCTACAATGAGCAGTTCTTC. Translating it yields CASSQDRGGLYNEQFF. The genes are TRBV4-1 and TRBJ2-1, with 8 positions matching TRBD2. CDR1 and CDR2 (germline): MGHRA, YSYEKL. The length of the CDR3 is 16 residues. J was trimmed by 3 bases and V by 0 bases; bases with no gene match: 4.

The chain links TRBV5-1 to TRBJ2-5; 7 positions agree with TRBD2. This CDR3 has 16 amino acids. Germline loops: CDR1 SGHRS, CDR2 YFSETQ. The V gene end was trimmed by 0 bases and the J gene end by 0 bases; junction bases not matched to a gene: 5. CDR3 amino acids: CASSLGLAMYQETQYF. DNA for the CDR3: TGCGCCAGCAGCTTGGGACTAGCAATGTACCAAGAGACCCAGTACTTC.

The V call is TRBV4-3, the J call TRBJ2-7; TRBD1 aligns across 7 bases. The CDR3 sequence is 17 residues long. The V gene end was trimmed by 1 base and the J gene end by 2 bases; junction bases not matched to a gene: 11. CDR1 LGHNA and CDR2 YSLEER come from the germline V gene. The CDR3 DNA reads as TGCGCCAGCAGCCAAGCCGTACAGGGGACCTACCCCTACGAGCAGTACTTC. Protein sequence: CASSQAVQGTYPYEQYF.

This rearrangement joins TRBV6-5 to TRBJ2-4; D is possibly TRBD1 (6 bases). The germline V gene has CDR1 MNHEY and CDR2 SVGAGI. The CDR3 loop spans 16 amino acids. V was trimmed by 3 bases and J by 1 base, leaving 13 bases between them. CDR3 sequence reads: CASSYWGQGAKNIQYF. The CDR3, as DNA: TGTGCCAGCAGTTATTGGGGCCAGGGGGCCAAAAACATTCAGTACTTC.

The chain couples TRBV5-1 to TRBJ1-2, with 9 bases identical to TRBD1. J gave up 7 bases and V 2 bases, and 3 bases lay outside the gene matches. CDR1 and CDR2 (germline): SGHRS, YFSETQ. The CDR3 extends over 13 amino acids. The CDR3 nucleotides read TGCGCCAGCAGCTTCGGGACAGGGAGTGGCTACACCTTC. This encodes CASSFGTGSGYTF.

The rearrangement links TRBV10-3 to TRBJ2-6; D might be TRBD1 or TRBD2, each matching 6 bases. The CDR3 sequence is 17 residues long. The germline gives CDR1 ENHRY, CDR2 SYGVKD. V shed 5 bases and J shed 0 bases, with 14 bases lying between them. CDR3: CAISKRGDHSGANVLTF. CDR3 bases: TGTGCCATCAGTAAGAGGGGGGACCACTCTGGGGCCAACGTCCTGACTTTC.

The V and J genes are TRBV18 and TRBJ2-2, with D tentatively TRBD1 (5 bases). Trimming stripped 3 bases from V and 3 bases from J, with 8 bases between. This CDR3 has 14 amino acids. Germline-derived CDR1 and CDR2 are KGHSH and LQKENI. CDR3 in amino acids: CASSPRVDTGELFF. Written as DNA, the CDR3 is TGTGCCAGCTCACCCAGGGTGGACACCGGGGAGCTGTTTTTT.

This clone was observed a handful of times. The chain couples TRBV4-3 to TRBJ2-1; maybe TRBD2 (5 bases). Trimming pared 0 bases from V and 9 bases from J, leaving 12 bases between. Germline V CDR1 and CDR2: LGHNA, YSLEER. CDR3 length equals 14 residues. The CDR3 DNA is TGCGCCAGCAGCCAAGACCCCGGACTGGGTGAGCAGTTCTTC. The encoded protein is CASSQDPGLGEQFF.

The chain links TRBV10-3 to TRBJ2-5; perhaps TRBD2 as D (5 bases). CDR3 size: 15 residues. Germline V gene sequence: CDR1 ENHRY, CDR2 SYGVKD. With 2 bases removed from V and 5 bases from J, the gap between germline ends came to 15 bases. The CDR3: CAISEPYTPGETQYF. The CDR3 region has the DNA TGTGCCATCAGTGAGCCATATACGCCGGGGGAGACCCAGTACTTC.

This clone was picked up a small number of times. V is TRBV6-6 and J is TRBJ1-6, with TRBD1 matching 9 bases. CDR3 size: 15 residues. Germline V gives CDR1 MNHNY, CDR2 SVGAGI (reference sequence). Trimming at V came to 5 bases and at J to 18 bases, leaving 17 bases not matched to a gene. The DNA of the CDR3 is TGTGCCAGCAGTCCCGGACAGGGGCCCTCGTTGGGCTCCCACTTT. As protein: CASSPGQGPSLGSHF.

This chain uses TRBV6-5 with TRBJ2-7; D gene unclear. From germline, CDR1 is MNHEY and CDR2 SVGAGI. The germline V and J ends were trimmed by 6 bases and 4 bases, with 7 bases remaining between them. The CDR3 consists of 11 residues. CDR3 coding DNA: TGTGCCAGCAGCCGAGAATACGAGCAGTACTTC. Protein: CASSREYEQYF.

As DNA, the CDR3 is TGTGCCAGCAGCCCCCCCACGAACACTGAAGCTTTCTTT. Its translation: CASSPPTNTEAFF. This chain uses TRBV16 with TRBJ1-1; no reliable D call. V lost 4 bases to trimming and J lost 1 base, with 7 bases between them. From germline, CDR1 is KGHSY and CDR2 FQNENV. This CDR3 spans 13 amino acids.

The chain links TRBV7-9 to TRBJ1-5, with D tentatively TRBD1 (5 bases). The V gene lost 7 bases and the J gene lost 4 bases, with 11 bases spanning the gap. This CDR3 has 13 amino acids. CDR1 is SEHNR, CDR2 FQNEAQ, per germline (reference sequence). The CDR3 DNA sequence: TGTGCCAGCACCCGGGGGGGTAATCAGCCCCAGCATTTT. Translating it yields CASTRGGNQPQHF.

The chain combines TRBV18 with TRBJ2-3; 14 bases match TRBD2. Germline CDR1 reads KGHSH; CDR2 reads LQKENI. The CDR3 sequence is 17 residues long. V lost 3 bases to trimming and J lost 0 bases; unmatched junction nucleotides: 2. In DNA form, the CDR3 reads TGTGCCAGCTCACCCCGGACTAGCGGGGGGAGCACAGATACGCAGTATTTT. Amino acids: CASSPRTSGGSTDTQYF.